These T cell receptor beta chains were read from a single sample in a study of beta chain features in type 1 diabetes. The assay was immunoSEQ multiplex PCR, and TCRdb's table has in-frame clones only and misses some. The table includes about 160,000 clones, 8.1% detected once. The sequencing input was central memory CD4+ T cells from blood. These receptors were collected from a man in his late teens or twenties in good health. Both conserved end residues are part of each CDR3. The order of the fields is D gene, V gene, J gene, clone size, CDR3 DNA, CDR3 protein. The D gene is left open where the match is weak. Where a row states a size, it is once, few, many or the class of an expanded clone; other rows omit it.

TRBD1	TRBV25-1	TRBJ2-5	NA	TGTGCCAGCAGCGGGACAGGGAGCGATACAGAGACCCAGTACTTC	CASSGTGSDTETQYF
NA	TRBV4-2	TRBJ2-7	NA	TGTGCCAGCAGCCATAACAGGGAAGGAGGCTACGAGCAGTACTTC	CASSHNREGGYEQYF
NA	TRBV5-1	TRBJ2-3	few	TGCGCCAGCAGCCGGGGGGCGGGAGTAGGCACAGATACGCAGTATTTT	CASSRGAGVGTDTQYF
NA	TRBV5-6	TRBJ2-7	NA	TGTGCCAGCAGCTTGGTTTCGACACCCTACGAGCAGTACTTC	CASSLVSTPYEQYF
NA	TRBV4-3	TRBJ1-5	NA	TGCGCCAGCAGCCTAGACTCACAGGGCAATCAGCCCCAGCATTTT	CASSLDSQGNQPQHF
TRBD1	TRBV27	TRBJ2-1	NA	TGTGCCAGCAGGCCCCGGACAGGGGTGCAGTTCTTC	CASRPRTGVQFF
NA	TRBV7-9	TRBJ1-1	many	TGTGCCAGCGGCATCCTCACTGAAGCTTTCTTT	CASGILTEAFF
NA	TRBV20-1	TRBJ2-7	few	TGCAGTGCTAGCATACAGGGTTGGCAGTACTTC	CSASIQGWQYF
TRBD1	TRBV4-3	TRBJ1-2	few	TGCGCCAGCAGCCCAACCGGGACAGGGGGCCTTGGCTACACCTTC	CASSPTGTGGLGYTF
NA	TRBV5-1	TRBJ2-2	few	TGCGCCAGCAGCCCTGGGACATCCGGGGAGCTGTTTTTT	CASSPGTSGELFF
TRBD1	TRBV5-1	TRBJ2-2	few	TGCGCCAGCAGCCCCCGGGACAGTGGCACCGGGGAGCTGTTTTTT	CASSPRDSGTGELFF
TRBD1	TRBV6-5	TRBJ1-4	few	TGTGCCACCCGGGACAGGACCTCTGAAAAACTGTTTTTT	CATRDRTSEKLFF
NA	TRBV9	TRBJ1-6	NA	TGTGCCAGCAGCTACAAGGGAGATTCACCCCTCCACTTT	CASSYKGDSPLHF
TRBD1	TRBV7-3	TRBJ1-3	NA	TGTGCCAGCAGGAGGACAGGGTCTGGAAACACCATATATTTT	CASRRTGSGNTIYF
TRBD2	TRBV15	TRBJ2-7	few	TGTGCCACCAGCAGAGATAACGGACTAGCGGGTTCCTACGAGCAGTACTTC	CATSRDNGLAGSYEQYF
TRBD1	TRBV6-1	TRBJ2-5	few	TGTGCCAGCAGTAAAGACAGGGTAGAAGAGACCCAGTACTTC	CASSKDRVEETQYF
NA	TRBV5-4	TRBJ2-1	NA	TGTGCCAGCAGCAGCCTGTTAGGGGTGAATGAGCAGTTCTTC	CASSSLLGVNEQFF
TRBD1	TRBV29-1	TRBJ2-2	many	TGCAGCGTTGCTATCGGACAGGGCACCGGGGAGCTGTTTTTT	CSVAIGQGTGELFF
TRBD2	TRBV29-1	TRBJ2-4	many	TGCAGCGTGCCGGGTAGCGGGATTAACATTCAGTACTTC	CSVPGSGINIQYF
TRBD1	TRBV28	TRBJ2-7	NA	TGTGCCAGCAGTCCGACCCGCGGGACAGGCGCTTACGAGCAGTACTTC	CASSPTRGTGAYEQYF
TRBD1	TRBV28	TRBJ1-5	few	TGTGCCAGCAGTCCCGGGACAGCTACTCAGCCCCAGCATTTT	CASSPGTATQPQHF
TRBD1	TRBV14	TRBJ1-5	NA	TGTGCCAGCAGCCAAGGCGGGACAGGGAACAATCAGCCCCAGCATTTT	CASSQGGTGNNQPQHF
TRBD1	TRBV7-9	TRBJ1-5	NA	TGTGCCAGCAGCTTGGGCAGACAGGGGGCGTGGAGCAATCAGCCCCAGCATTTT	CASSLGRQGAWSNQPQHF
TRBD1	TRBV5-1	TRBJ1-6	NA	TGCGCCAGCAGCACGGGACAGCAAGCCTCCTATAATTCACCCCTCCACTTT	CASSTGQQASYNSPLHF
TRBD1	TRBV6-6	TRBJ1-5	few	TGTGCCAGCAGTCGGACAGGCCTCAATCAGCCCCAGCATTTT	CASSRTGLNQPQHF
NA	TRBV7-9	TRBJ2-7	NA	TGTGCCAGCAGCTTAGATGCAGGGGGAGGCGAGCAGTACTTC	CASSLDAGGGEQYF
NA	TRBV7-9	TRBJ2-7	NA	TGTGCCAGCAGCTGGACTGTTTACGAGCAGTACTTC	CASSWTVYEQYF
TRBD1	TRBV13	TRBJ2-3	few	TGTGCCAGCAGCCGTAGGGACAGGACAGATACGCAGTATTTT	CASSRRDRTDTQYF
NA	TRBV27	TRBJ1-4	NA	TGTGCCAGCAGTCCCCCGGGACATGAGGAAAAACTGTTTTTT	CASSPPGHEEKLFF
NA	TRBV28	TRBJ1-1	NA	TGTGCCAGCAGTACAGTTGACACTGAAGCTTTCTTT	CASSTVDTEAFF
TRBD1	TRBV4-3	TRBJ1-1	NA	TGCGCCAGCAGCCAAGATCGGGCAGGGGGCCGGACTGAAGCTTTCTTT	CASSQDRAGGRTEAFF
TRBD1	TRBV30	TRBJ1-2	many	TGTGCCTGGAGTGTAGGGGGCGGCTACACCTTC	CAWSVGGGYTF
TRBD2	TRBV19	TRBJ2-3	few	TGTGCCAGTAGTAGTCGCAGCGGGAGAGATACGCAGTATTTT	CASSSRSGRDTQYF
NA	TRBV2	TRBJ2-1	NA	TGTGCCAGCAGTGGGAGTAGAGCGCGCGATGAGCAGTTCTTC	CASSGSRARDEQFF
TRBD1	TRBV7-6	TRBJ2-7	few	TGTGCCAGCAGCCCTAACATGGGACAGGGGTCCTACGAGCAGTACTTC	CASSPNMGQGSYEQYF
NA	TRBV11-2	TRBJ2-2	few	TGTGCCAGCAAACAGGGAAGACACACCGGGGAGCTGTTTTTT	CASKQGRHTGELFF
TRBD1	TRBV7-9	TRBJ1-5	few	TGTGCCAGCAGCTTAACAGGGGGCGGCAATCAGCCCCAGCATTTT	CASSLTGGGNQPQHF
NA	TRBV29-1	TRBJ1-3	few	TGCAGCGCTATTGAGCGGCATACTAGCTCTGGAAACACCATATATTTT	CSAIERHTSSGNTIYF
NA	TRBV4-1	TRBJ2-5	few	TGCGCCAGCAGCCACCAACGTGGAGGAGAGACCCAGTACTTC	CASSHQRGGETQYF